One sample yielded the 25 T cell receptor beta chains listed below, sequenced in a study of T cells of healthy individuals. MiXCR was run by TCRdb on the 5' RACE reads, yielding one entry per CDR3 protein. This table holds over 40,000 distinct CDR3 sequences, approximately 5% found once. The source of these receptors is a human donor in good health.

This clonotype showed up many times. The rearrangement links TRBV5-6 to TRBJ2-7; D is uncertain. Trimming cost V 4 bases and J 0 bases, with 8 bases left between them. The germline CDR1 and CDR2 sequences are SGHDT and YYEEEE. The CDR3 runs to 13 residues. Here the CDR3 reads CASSLTSSYEQYF. In DNA, the CDR3 is TGTGCCAGCAGCCTGACTTCCTCCTACGAGCAGTACTTC.

This clonotype was seen a few times. The chain couples TRBV6-6 to TRBJ1-5; possibly TRBD1 for D (5 bases). CDR1 is MNHNY, CDR2 SVGAGI, per germline (reference sequence). The CDR3 covers 14 residues. The V end was cut by 4 bases, the J end by 5 bases, with 12 bases between. DNA of the CDR3: TGTGCCAGCAGTTTAAGAAGACAGCATCAGCCCCAGCATTTT. It is translated as CASSLRRQHQPQHF.

In this sample, this clonotype turned up many times. The chain links TRBV20-1 to TRBJ2-7, with TRBD2 as a possible D gene (5 bases). Germline V lookup: CDR1 DFQATT, CDR2 SNEGSKA (reference sequence). Trimming took 6 bases from V and 4 from J, leaving 16 bases between them. The CDR3 sequence is 13 residues long. The CDR3 protein is CSAELLVLYEQYF. In nucleotides, the CDR3 is TGCAGTGCGGAATTACTAGTGCTGTACGAGCAGTACTTC.

In this sample, this clonotype turned up many times. The chain employs TRBV12-3 or TRBV12-4 and TRBJ2-3, with 12 positions matching TRBD2. Trimming at V came to 6 bases and at J to 8 bases, leaving 6 bases not matched to a gene. This CDR3 is 14 amino acids long. This chain's CDR3 is CASSRTSGGTTQYF. CDR3 DNA sequence: TGTGCCAGCAGCCGTACTAGCGGGGGGACTACGCAGTATTTT.

This clonotype was observed a handful of times. The gene calls are TRBV5-1 and TRBJ2-3; no clear D gene. The germline V gene has CDR1 SGHRS and CDR2 YFSETQ. V gave up 3 bases and J gave up 4 bases, with 21 bases separating them. This CDR3 region has 17 residues. Here the CDR3 reads CASSSPGGTVGSDTQYF. The CDR3 region has the DNA TGCGCCAGCAGCTCCCCGGGCGGCACGGTTGGATCAGATACGCAGTATTTT.

This clonotype was counted a few times. The chain is built from TRBV7-2 and TRBJ1-2; D may be TRBD1 (6 bases). This CDR3 comprises 15 residues. With 0 bases removed from V and 8 bases from J, the gap between germline ends came to 16 bases. The V gene's germline CDR1 is SGHTA and CDR2 FQGNSA. CDR3 sequence reads: CASSLAGGRGSGYTF. The CDR3 DNA reads TGTGCCAGCAGCTTAGCGGGTGGCAGGGGCTCCGGCTACACCTTC.

This clonotype was seen at least ten times. The chain has TRBV4-1 and TRBJ1-2; TRBD1 matches at 7 bases. V trimming: 5 bases; J trimming: 7 bases; junction bases outside the gene matches: 4. The V gene's germline CDR1 is MGHRA and CDR2 YSYEKL. The CDR3 runs 12 residues. The CDR3 coding sequence is TGCGCCAGCAGCAAGGGGGCGGGTGGCTACACCTTC. Its translation is CASSKGAGGYTF.

The rearrangement links TRBV7-9 to TRBJ2-5; D remains unclear. CDR1 and CDR2 from the germline V gene are SEHNR and FQNEAQ (reference sequence). Between the trimmed V and J ends, which lost 0 bases and 2 bases, there was a span of 10 bases. The CDR3 is 15 residues long. The CDR3 here is CASSLAQWTQETQYF. The CDR3 DNA is TGTGCCAGCAGCTTAGCGCAGTGGACGCAAGAGACCCAGTACTTC. The full variable domain, rest sourced from reference TRBV7-9 and TRBJ2-5, is DTGVSQNPRHKITKRGQNVTFRCDPISEHNRLYWYRQTLGQGPEFLTYFQNEAQLEKSRLLSDRFSAERPKGSFSTLEIQRTEQGDSAMYLCASSLAQWTQETQYFGPGTRLLVL.

This clonotype was recorded many times. J is TRBJ2-7 and V is TRBV6-6; D is possibly TRBD2 (6 bases). V gave up 7 bases and J gave up 2 bases, with 12 bases separating them. The CDR3 is 13 residues long. Germline CDR1 MNHNY, CDR2 SVGAGI (reference sequence). The CDR3 coding sequence is TGTGCCAGCACACAGCGGGCCGCCTACGAGCAGTACTTC. It codes for CASTQRAAYEQYF.

There are many counts of this clonotype. V is TRBV30 and J is TRBJ1-3; D may be TRBD1 (6 bases). This CDR3 is 14 amino acids long. Trimming removed 2 bases at V and 4 bases at J, with 12 bases between. Germline lookup yields CDR1 GTSNPN and CDR2 SVGIG (reference sequence). CDR3 region: CAWSTWTVGNTIYF. CDR3 DNA: TGTGCCTGGAGTACATGGACAGTCGGAAACACCATATATTTT.

This clonotype was seen many times. For the CDR3, the DNA is TGTGCCAGCAGTGGGACTAGCGGGAGCTCAGATACGCAGTATTTT. Protein product: CASSGTSGSSDTQYF. The chain uses TRBV6-5 and TRBJ2-3; 14 nucleotides align to TRBD2. V lost 5 bases, J lost 4 bases, and 2 bases stayed unmatched. CDR1 MNHEY and CDR2 SVGAGI come from the germline V gene. There are 15 residues in the CDR3.

In this sample, this clonotype turned up many times. This chain connects TRBV20-1 to TRBJ1-1; the D gene is possibly TRBD1 (5 bases). CDR3 length: 11 residues. CDR1 DFQATT and CDR2 SNEGSKA come from the germline V gene (reference sequence). V was trimmed by 2 bases and J by 8 bases, leaving 9 bases between them. CDR3 in amino acids: CSARRGVEAFF. CDR3 coding DNA: TGCAGTGCTAGAAGGGGAGTCGAAGCTTTCTTT.

This clonotype occurred many times. This CDR3 is CASSLGGSGLPLHF. The CDR3 DNA reads as TGTGCCAGCAGCTTAGGAGGATCAGGGTTACCCCTCCACTTT. The gene calls are TRBV7-6 and TRBJ1-6; a possible D gene is TRBD1 (5 bases). The CDR3 length is 14 residues. V gave up 1 base and J gave up 12 bases, with 13 bases separating them. The germline V gene has CDR1 SGHVS and CDR2 FNYEAQ.

In its sample, this clonotype is medium-sized. The chain has TRBV19 and TRBJ2-3; D remains ambiguous. Germline assignment: CDR1 LNHDA and CDR2 SQIVND (reference sequence). Deletions cut 5 bases from V and 0 bases from J, with 9 bases between. The CDR3 length is 14 residues. The CDR3 DNA follows: TGTGCCAGTAGTTCCCACGGGAGCACAGATACGCAGTATTTT. Translated, it gives CASSSHGSTDTQYF.

Sample share makes this clonotype medium-sized. V is TRBV7-2 and J is TRBJ2-3; no clear D. The germline CDR1 and CDR2 sequences are SGHTA and FQGNSA. This CDR3 has 11 amino acids. V gave up 5 bases and J gave up 6 bases, with 6 bases separating them. The CDR3 spells CASSPQDTQYF. CDR3 bases: TGTGCCAGCAGCCCGCAGGATACGCAGTATTTT. Full variable domain (missing parts from reference TRBV7-2 and TRBJ2-3): GAGVSQSPSNKVTEKGKDVELRCDPISGHTALYWYRQSLGQGLEFLIYFQGNSAPDKSGLPSDRFSAERTGGSVSTLTIQRTQQEDSAVYLCASSPQDTQYFGPGTRLTVL.

This clonotype has ten or more counts. The J gene is TRBJ2-1, the V gene TRBV5-1; D might be TRBD2 (6 bases). Germline V gene lookup returns CDR1 SGHRS and CDR2 YFSETQ. Between the trimmed V and J ends, which lost 0 bases and 7 bases, there was a span of 14 bases. CDR3 length: 15 residues. This CDR3 reads CASSLGVAGGNEQFF. The CDR3 bases are TGCGCCAGCAGCTTGGGGGTAGCCGGGGGAAATGAGCAGTTCTTC.

The rearrangement joins TRBV2 to TRBJ1-2; 8 bases align to TRBD1. The CDR3 consists of 15 residues. Germline CDR1 and CDR2: SNHLY and FYNNEI. With V trimmed by 5 bases and J by 4 bases, 9 bases remained unmatched. CDR3 DNA: TGTGCCAGCAGTAAAACGCGACAGGGGTTCTATGGCTACACCTTC. Translated, it gives CASSKTRQGFYGYTF.

This clonotype was seen at least ten times. The chain couples TRBV1 to TRBJ2-3; the table's D call of TRBD1 was not tested on the DNA. TRBV1 represents a pseudogene. The CDR3 is 17 amino acids. CDR3 nucleotide sequence: TGCACCAGCAGCCAAGTTGGAGGCGGGGGAGACACAGATACGCAGTATTTT. Its protein is CTSSQVGGGGDTDTQYF.

There are many counts of this clonotype. J is TRBJ2-1 and V is TRBV6-5, with TRBD1 identical over 10 bases. CDR3 length equals 15 residues. The germline CDR1 and CDR2 sequences are MNHEY and SVGAGI. With V trimmed by 5 bases and J by 4 bases, 5 bases remained unmatched. DNA of the CDR3: TGTGCCAGCAGTGACGAGGGACAGGGGTACAATGAGCAGTTCTTC. Encoded protein: CASSDEGQGYNEQFF.

This clonotype was observed a few times. This chain links TRBV30 with TRBJ2-7; D possibly corresponds to TRBD1 (6 bases). This CDR3 spans 13 amino acids. Germline V lookup: CDR1 GTSNPN, CDR2 SVGIG (reference sequence). The V and J ends lost 1 base and 2 bases respectively, with 9 bases between them. The CDR3 reads CAWSEQGTYEQYF. Written as DNA, the CDR3 is TGTGCCTGGAGTGAACAGGGAACCTACGAGCAGTACTTC.

The chain recombines TRBV2 with TRBJ1-6; D is perhaps TRBD1 (6 bases). This CDR3 has 14 amino acids. Trimming pared 7 bases from V and 10 bases from J, leaving 17 bases between. Germline CDR1 reads SNHLY; CDR2 reads FYNNEI. The CDR3 DNA sequence: TGTGCCAGCACTCTGGGGGCAGGCGAATCACCCCTCCACTTT. Translated, it gives CASTLGAGESPLHF.

This clonotype was counted many times. The J gene is TRBJ2-7, the V gene TRBV7-2; 8 nucleotides agree with TRBD2. The germline V gene has CDR1 SGHTA and CDR2 FQGNSA. The CDR3 has 17 residues. Losses at the gene ends were 2 bases for V and 2 bases for J; bases not matched to a gene: 11. This CDR3 reads CASSLRPSGSVAYEQYF. CDR3 in DNA: TGTGCCAGCAGCTTACGGCCCAGCGGGAGCGTCGCCTACGAGCAGTACTTC.

This clonotype was counted at least ten times. The J gene is TRBJ2-3, the V gene TRBV7-2, with D possibly being TRBD1 (6 bases). The CDR3 runs 15 residues. V was cut by 10 bases and J by 1 base, with 18 bases left in between. Germline V gene data show CDR1 as SGHTA and CDR2 as FQGNSA. CDR3 sequence reads: CATRFPGVRTDTQYF. CDR3 DNA sequence: TGTGCCACTCGCTTTCCAGGGGTTCGCACAGATACGCAGTATTTT.

This clonotype came up a few times. V gene TRBV2 combines with J gene TRBJ1-6; 8 nucleotides agree with TRBD1. With V trimmed by 6 bases and J by 10 bases, 11 bases remained unmatched. The CDR3 is 15 residues long. Germline assignment: CDR1 SNHLY and CDR2 FYNNEI. The CDR3 DNA reads TGTGCCAGCAGGACACAGGGGGAGTCCGGATCACCCCTCCACTTT. Protein sequence: CASRTQGESGSPLHF.

The chain has TRBV27 and TRBJ2-3; maybe TRBD2 (6 bases). With 4 bases removed from V and 1 base from J, the gap between germline ends came to 12 bases. The CDR3 spans 15 residues. The germline V gene encodes CDR1 MNHEY and CDR2 SMNVEV (reference sequence). This CDR3 is CASSSPGVGTDTQYF. The CDR3 nucleotides are TGTGCCAGCAGTTCACCGGGGGTGGGCACAGATACGCAGTATTTT.